One sample yielded the 22 T cell receptor beta chains listed below, sequenced in a study of T cell responses to AZD1222 COVID-19 vaccine. Sequencing used immunoSEQ multiplex PCR; TCRdb keeps in-frame clones, though not all of them. Seen here are about 69,000 clones, over 80% observed once, and the top ten hold 20% to 25%. The sequencing here drew on peripheral blood, taken 28 days after the second AZD1222 dose. All receptors come from an adult who received the AZD1222 COVID-19 vaccine.

The sample holds a few counts of this clone. The rearrangement uses TRBV2 and TRBJ2-7; the match to TRBD1 covers 7 bases. There are 13 residues in the CDR3. Germline assignment: CDR1 SNHLY and CDR2 FYNNEI. V shed 8 bases, J shed 2 bases, and the junction held 6 bases outside the gene matches. CDR3 amino acids: CASLRDSAYEQYF. CDR3 coding DNA: TGTGCCAGCCTCCGGGACAGCGCCTACGAGCAGTACTTC.

The rearrangement joins TRBV3-1 (or the pseudogene TRBV3-2) to TRBJ1-3; weak D call: TRBD1 (5 bases). The CDR3 spans 17 residues. Trimming pared 2 bases from V and 0 bases from J, leaving 14 bases between. Germline assignment: CDR1 LGHDT and CDR2 YNNKEL (reference sequence). This chain's CDR3 is CASSQNQQAFSGNTIYF. As DNA, the CDR3 is TGTGCCAGCAGCCAAAACCAACAGGCGTTCTCTGGAAACACCATATATTTT.

The chain carries TRBV5-1 and TRBJ2-3; 10 bases map to TRBD1. The CDR3 has 16 amino acids. Germline V gene sequence: CDR1 SGHRS, CDR2 YFSETQ. The V segment lost 4 bases and the J segment 0 bases; nucleotides outside the gene matches: 5. The CDR3 region has the DNA TGCGCCAGCAGCATAGGGACAGGGGCTAGCACAGATACGCAGTATTTT. It codes for CASSIGTGASTDTQYF. Full variable domain (missing parts from reference TRBV5-1 and TRBJ2-3): KAGVTQTPRYLIKTRGQQVTLSCSPISGHRSVSWYQQTPGQGLQFLFEYFSETQRNKGNFPGRFSGRQFSNSRSEMNVSTLELGDSALYLCASSIGTGASTDTQYFGPGTRLTVL.

The chain combines TRBV3-1 (or the pseudogene TRBV3-2) with TRBJ2-1, with D unclear. The germline CDR1 and CDR2 sequences are LGHDT and YNNKEL (reference sequence). CDR3 length: 14 amino acids. V lost 0 bases, J lost 3 bases, and 6 bases lay in between. The CDR3 loop is CASSQDLDYNEQFF. In DNA, the CDR3 is TGTGCCAGCAGCCAAGATCTCGACTACAATGAGCAGTTCTTC.

The chain is built from TRBV5-1 and TRBJ2-7; D is ambiguous. V lost 0 bases, J lost 7 bases, and 8 bases lay in between. The germline gives CDR1 SGHRS, CDR2 YFSETQ. This CDR3 is 12 amino acids long. The CDR3, as DNA: TGCGCCAGCAGCTTGGTAAAAACGGAGCAGTACTTC. Translating gives CASSLVKTEQYF.

The chain is built from TRBV28 and TRBJ1-2; D uncertain. The germline V gene has CDR1 MDHEN and CDR2 SYDVKM. V was trimmed by 1 base and J by 8 bases, leaving 5 bases between them. This CDR3 has 11 amino acids. CDR3 coding DNA: TGTGCCAGCAGTTTATTGGGCGGCTACACCTTC. This encodes CASSLLGGYTF.

This chain links TRBV3-1 (or the pseudogene TRBV3-2) with TRBJ1-4; D gene ambiguous. Germline CDR1 reads LGHDT; CDR2 reads YNNKEL (reference sequence). The CDR3 sequence is 15 residues long. The V end lost 1 base, the J end lost 8 bases, and 14 bases lay between the germline ends. CDR3 nucleotides: TGTGCCAGCAGCCAAGTTCCGGCGGGTGGCGAAAAACTGTTTTTT. Translating gives CASSQVPAGGEKLFF.

The gene calls are TRBV27 and TRBJ1-1, with D possibly TRBD1 on 6 matching bases. V lost 2 bases, J lost 6 bases, and 10 bases lay in between. The CDR3 loop spans 13 amino acids. Germline CDR1 and CDR2: MNHEY and SMNVEV (reference sequence). Here the CDR3 reads CASSLQGLPEAFF. The CDR3 nucleotides are TGTGCCAGCAGTTTACAGGGGCTCCCTGAAGCTTTCTTT.

This sequence joins TRBV15 and TRBJ2-7; 9 bases match TRBD2. The CDR3 sequence is 15 residues long. V was clipped by 1 base and J by 3 bases; unmatched bases: 4. Germline V lookup: CDR1 LNHNV, CDR2 YYDKDF (reference sequence). Here the CDR3 reads CATSRVGGRVYEQYF. The CDR3 DNA sequence: TGTGCCACCAGCAGAGTTGGCGGGAGGGTCTACGAGCAGTACTTC.

V usage is TRBV7-8 and J usage is TRBJ1-2; TRBD1 agrees at 7 bases. Germline loops: CDR1 SGHVS, CDR2 FQNEAQ. V trimming: 6 bases; J trimming: 2 bases; junction bases outside the gene matches: 6. The CDR3 spans 14 residues. The CDR3 region is CASRQGGPNYGYTF. CDR3 DNA: TGTGCCAGCAGGCAAGGGGGCCCCAACTATGGCTACACCTTC.

The gene calls are TRBV27 and TRBJ1-5; TRBD1 is a possible D gene (5 bases). Germline V gene lookup returns CDR1 MNHEY and CDR2 SMNVEV (reference sequence). This CDR3 region has 15 residues. V was clipped by 6 bases and J by 3 bases, with 15 bases between them. The CDR3 region has the DNA TGTGCCAGCAGGGACGGAGGGGCCGTCAATCAGCCCCAGCATTTT. Translation gives CASRDGGAVNQPQHF.

The rearrangement joins TRBV7-9 to TRBJ2-1; 8 bases match TRBD2. With 0 bases clipped from V and 3 bases from J, the junction kept 1 base outside the gene matches. From germline, CDR1 is SEHNR and CDR2 FQNEAQ (reference sequence). The CDR3 length is 15 residues. In nucleotides, the CDR3 is TGTGCCAGCAGCTTAGCCAGCGGGGGCTACAATGAGCAGTTCTTC. Translation gives CASSLASGGYNEQFF.

This clone showed up just a few times. The J gene is TRBJ2-3, the V gene TRBV15, with TRBD2 matching 10 bases. This CDR3 contains 18 residues. CDR1 LNHNV and CDR2 YYDKDF come from the germline V gene (reference sequence). Trimming took 6 bases from V and 0 from J; bases not matched to a gene: 12. CDR3 sequence: CATRTFLAGEGSTDTQYF. DNA of the CDR3: TGTGCCACCAGAACGTTTCTAGCGGGAGAGGGTAGCACAGATACGCAGTATTTT. Together with reference TRBV15 and TRBJ2-3, the CDR3 gives the full variable domain: DAMVIQNPRYQVTQFGKPVTLSCSQTLNHNVMYWYQQKSSQAPKLLFHYYDKDFNNEADTPDNFQSRRPNTSFCFLDIRSPGLGDTAMYLCATRTFLAGEGSTDTQYFGPGTRLTVL.

The chain links TRBV6-1 to TRBJ1-3; D uncertain. V was shortened by 2 bases and J by 2 bases, with 10 bases between the two germline ends. The CDR3 extends over 15 amino acids. In germline, CDR1 is MNHNS, CDR2 SASEGT. The CDR3 sequence: CASSEKGFAGNTIYF. The CDR3 nucleotides are TGTGCCAGCAGTGAAAAGGGATTTGCTGGAAACACCATATATTTT.

This chain joins TRBV28 and TRBJ1-3; the D is unclear. The CDR3 is 12 amino acids. Germline assignment: CDR1 MDHEN and CDR2 SYDVKM. V was shortened by 10 bases and J by 4 bases, with 11 bases between the two germline ends. The CDR3 nucleotides read TGTGCCACCGGAATAGTCGGAAACACCATATATTTT. Protein product: CATGIVGNTIYF.

The chain uses TRBV27 and TRBJ2-5; D is possibly TRBD2 (6 bases). This CDR3 is built from 16 residues. Trimming removed 0 bases at V and 1 base at J, with 12 bases between. Germline V gene sequence: CDR1 MNHEY, CDR2 SMNVEV (reference sequence). CDR3: CASSLSGGQGQETQYF. CDR3 DNA sequence: TGTGCCAGCAGTTTATCCGGAGGGCAGGGCCAAGAGACCCAGTACTTC.

This clone was found a few times. This sequence joins TRBV6-1 and TRBJ2-1, with D possibly being TRBD1 (6 bases). The V and J ends lost 1 base and 9 bases respectively, with 10 bases between them. The V gene's germline CDR1 is MNHNS and CDR2 SASEGT. The CDR3 consists of 13 residues. CDR3 in amino acids: CASSEGGQSEQFF. Here the CDR3 DNA reads TGTGCCAGCAGTGAAGGGGGACAAAGTGAGCAGTTCTTC.

The V gene is TRBV28, the J gene TRBJ1-5; 8 bases line up with TRBD1. In germline, CDR1 is MDHEN, CDR2 SYDVKM. The CDR3 is 14 residues long. Trimming at V came to 4 bases and at J to 7 bases, leaving 6 bases not matched to a gene. The CDR3 nucleotides read TGTGCCAGCAGTTCTGGACAGGGAAGACAGCCCCAGCATTTT. Amino acids: CASSSGQGRQPQHF.

The genes are TRBV6-5 and TRBJ2-6; 7 bases line up with TRBD2. J gave up 0 bases and V 11 bases, and 1 base lay outside the gene matches. CDR1 and CDR2 (germline): MNHEY, SVGAGI. The CDR3 has 13 amino acids. CDR3 nucleotides: TGTGCCGGGGGGGACTCTGGGGCCAACGTCCTGACTTTC. Translated: CAGGDSGANVLTF.

This chain joins TRBV3-1 (or the pseudogene TRBV3-2) and TRBJ2-7; 11 bases are a match to TRBD1. V dropped 5 bases and J dropped 5; count of bases not matched to a gene: 8. Germline CDR1 is LGHDT and CDR2 is YNNKEL (reference sequence). This CDR3 region has 15 residues. For the CDR3, the DNA is TGTGCCAGCAGCGCCCCGGGACAGGGGGTAGACGAGCAGTACTTC. This gives the protein CASSAPGQGVDEQYF.

The CDR3 sequence is CASSSTGLDYGYTF. DNA of the CDR3: TGTGCCAGCAGCTCGACAGGGCTGGACTATGGCTACACCTTC. V gene TRBV11-3 combines with J gene TRBJ1-2; 7 bases fit TRBD1. From germline, CDR1 is SGHNT and CDR2 YENEEA. Unmatched junction bases numbered 5, after V lost 4 bases and J lost 3 bases. This CDR3 is 14 amino acids long.

The V call is TRBV10-3, the J call TRBJ2-7; tentatively, D is TRBD2 (6 bases). The CDR3 loop spans 19 amino acids. Trimming stripped 3 bases from V and 2 bases from J, with 26 bases between. CDR1 ENHRY and CDR2 SYGVKD come from the germline V gene. The CDR3 sequence: CAISDGERVGAGQPYEQYF. The CDR3 DNA is TGTGCCATCAGTGACGGGGAACGTGTGGGTGCGGGGCAGCCCTACGAGCAGTACTTC.